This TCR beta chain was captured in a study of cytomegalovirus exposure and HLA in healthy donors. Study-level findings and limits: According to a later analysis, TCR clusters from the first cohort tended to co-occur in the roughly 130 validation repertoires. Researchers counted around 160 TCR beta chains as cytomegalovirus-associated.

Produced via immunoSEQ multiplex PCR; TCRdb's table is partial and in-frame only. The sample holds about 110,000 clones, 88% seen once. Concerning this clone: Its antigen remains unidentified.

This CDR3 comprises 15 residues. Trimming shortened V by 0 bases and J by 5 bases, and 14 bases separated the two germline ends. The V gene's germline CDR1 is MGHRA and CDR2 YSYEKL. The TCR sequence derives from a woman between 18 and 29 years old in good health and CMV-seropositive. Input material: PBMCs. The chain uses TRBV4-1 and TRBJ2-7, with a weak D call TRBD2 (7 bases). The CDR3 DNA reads TGCGCCAGCAGCCAAGATGGCGGGGGCTTGGACGAGCAGTACTTC. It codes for CASSQDGGGLDEQYF.